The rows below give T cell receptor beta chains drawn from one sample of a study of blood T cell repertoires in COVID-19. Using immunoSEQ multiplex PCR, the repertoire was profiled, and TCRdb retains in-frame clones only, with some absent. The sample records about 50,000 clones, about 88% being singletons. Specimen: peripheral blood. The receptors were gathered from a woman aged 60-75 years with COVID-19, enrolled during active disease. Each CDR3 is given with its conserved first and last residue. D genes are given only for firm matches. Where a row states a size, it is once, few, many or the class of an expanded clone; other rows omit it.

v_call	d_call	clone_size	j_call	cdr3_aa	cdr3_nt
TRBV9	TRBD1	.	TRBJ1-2	CASSVYRDRRGYGYTF	TGTGCCAGCAGCGTGTACAGGGACAGGAGGGGCTATGGCTACACCTTC
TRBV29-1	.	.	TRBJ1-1	CSAGRVNTEAFF	TGCAGCGCTGGGAGAGTCAACACTGAAGCTTTCTTT
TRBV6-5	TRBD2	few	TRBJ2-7	CASGSGTSYEQYF	TGTGCCAGCGGTTCCGGGACTAGCTACGAGCAGTACTTC
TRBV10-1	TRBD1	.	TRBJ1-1	CASSTGVNTEAFF	TGCGCCAGTTCGACAGGGGTCAACACTGAAGCTTTCTTT
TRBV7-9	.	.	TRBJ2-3	CASSSGGTQYF	TGTGCCAGCAGTTCAGGGGGGACGCAGTATTTT
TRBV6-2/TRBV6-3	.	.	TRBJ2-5	CASSSSEETQYF	TGTGCCAGCAGTTCGTCGGAGGAGACCCAGTACTTC
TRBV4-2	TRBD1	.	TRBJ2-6	CASSQAQTGVLSGANVLTF	TGTGCCAGCAGCCAGGCCCAGACAGGGGTACTCTCTGGGGCCAACGTCCTGACTTTC
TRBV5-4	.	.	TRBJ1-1	CASSFYAGANTEAFF	TGTGCCAGCAGCTTTTACGCGGGGGCGAACACTGAAGCTTTCTTT
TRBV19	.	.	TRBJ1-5	CASSMRGHQPQHF	TGTGCCAGTAGTATGCGGGGGCATCAGCCCCAGCATTTT
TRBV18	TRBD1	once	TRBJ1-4	CASSPRGPNEKLFF	TGTGCCAGCTCACCTAGGGGGCCTAATGAAAAACTGTTTTTT
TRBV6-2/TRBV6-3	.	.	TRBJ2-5	CASSRWGGEETQYF	TGTGCCAGCAGTCGGTGGGGGGGCGAAGAGACCCAGTACTTC
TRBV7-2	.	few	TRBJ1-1	CASSPREGGEAFF	TGTGCCAGCAGCCCCCGGGAGGGAGGTGAAGCTTTCTTT
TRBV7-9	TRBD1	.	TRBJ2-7	CASSSQGDEILHEQYF	TGTGCCAGCAGCTCTCAGGGGGACGAAATCCTACACGAGCAGTACTTC
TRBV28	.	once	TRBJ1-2	CASSSQDGYTF	TGTGCCAGCAGTTCCCAGGATGGCTACACCTTC
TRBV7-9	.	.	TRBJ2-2	CASSLAYGAGNTGELFF	TGTGCCAGCAGCTTAGCCTACGGAGCGGGGAACACCGGGGAGCTGTTTTTT
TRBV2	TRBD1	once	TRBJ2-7	CASSAGTGFNYEQYF	TGTGCCAGCAGTGCCGGGACAGGGTTTAACTACGAGCAGTACTTC
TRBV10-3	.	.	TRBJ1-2	CAISDEKIYGYTF	TGTGCCATCAGTGATGAGAAGATCTATGGCTACACCTTC
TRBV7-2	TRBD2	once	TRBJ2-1	CASREEAGAYNEQFF	TGTGCCAGCAGGGAGGAGGCGGGGGCCTACAATGAGCAGTTCTTC
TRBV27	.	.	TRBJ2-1	CASSLTGSIPGEQFF	TGTGCCAGCAGTTTAACGGGATCGATCCCAGGTGAGCAGTTCTTC
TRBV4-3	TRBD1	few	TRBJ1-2	CASSQLGQASNYGYTF	TGCGCCAGCAGCCAATTAGGACAGGCTTCTAACTATGGCTACACCTTC
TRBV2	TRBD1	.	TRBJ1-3	CASSGGPRTGGNTIYF	TGTGCCAGCAGTGGGGGACCGAGGACAGGGGGAAACACCATATATTTT
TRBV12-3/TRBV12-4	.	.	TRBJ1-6	CASSFGGITLHF	TGTGCCAGCAGTTTCGGGGGTATCACCCTCCACTTT
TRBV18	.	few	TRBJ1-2	CASSPPGLRYGYTF	TGTGCCAGCTCACCACCGGGACTCCGTTATGGCTACACCTTC
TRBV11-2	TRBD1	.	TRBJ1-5	CASSLGTGGEQPQHF	TGTGCCAGCAGCTTAGGGACAGGCGGTGAGCAGCCCCAGCATTTT
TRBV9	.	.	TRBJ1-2	CASSAIGGNYGYTF	TGTGCCAGCAGCGCAATCGGGGGTAACTATGGCTACACCTTC
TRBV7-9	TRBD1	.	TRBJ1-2	CASSLGQGGGYTF	TGTGCCAGCAGCTTAGGACAGGGAGGTGGCTACACCTTC
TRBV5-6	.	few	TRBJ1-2	CASSLAENYGYTF	TGTGCCAGCAGCTTGGCCGAGAACTATGGCTACACCTTC
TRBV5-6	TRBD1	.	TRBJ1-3	CASSNTGAGNTIYF	TGTGCCAGCAGTAATACAGGGGCCGGAAACACCATATATTTT
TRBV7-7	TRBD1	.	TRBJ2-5	CASSKGQGSETQYF	TGTGCCAGCAGCAAGGGACAGGGGAGCGAGACCCAGTACTTC
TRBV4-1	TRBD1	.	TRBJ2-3	CASSGGGQVHTDTQYF	TGCGCCAGCAGCGGAGGGGGACAGGTCCACACAGATACGCAGTATTTT
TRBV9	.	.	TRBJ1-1	CASSALGNTEAFF	TGTGCCAGCAGCGCCCTAGGAAACACTGAAGCTTTCTTT